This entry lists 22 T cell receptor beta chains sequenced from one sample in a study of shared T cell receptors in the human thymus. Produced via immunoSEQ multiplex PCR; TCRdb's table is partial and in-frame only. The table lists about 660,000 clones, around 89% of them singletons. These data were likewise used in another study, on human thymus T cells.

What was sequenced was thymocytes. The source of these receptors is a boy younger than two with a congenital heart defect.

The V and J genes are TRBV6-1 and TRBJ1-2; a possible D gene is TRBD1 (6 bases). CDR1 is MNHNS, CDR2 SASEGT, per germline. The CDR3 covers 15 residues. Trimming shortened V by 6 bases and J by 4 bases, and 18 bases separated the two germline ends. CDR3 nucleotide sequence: TGTGCCAGCAGCGTACAGGGTGGGGGCATCTATGGCTACACCTTC. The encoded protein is CASSVQGGGIYGYTF.

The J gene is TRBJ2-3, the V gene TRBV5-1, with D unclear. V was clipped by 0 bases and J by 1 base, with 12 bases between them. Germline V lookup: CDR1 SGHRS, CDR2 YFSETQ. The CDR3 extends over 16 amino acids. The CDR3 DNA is TGCGCCAGCAGCTTGGTAGCCCTAGAGGGCACAGATACGCAGTATTTT. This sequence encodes CASSLVALEGTDTQYF. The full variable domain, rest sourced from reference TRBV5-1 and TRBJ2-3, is KAGVTQTPRYLIKTRGQQVTLSCSPISGHRSVSWYQQTPGQGLQFLFEYFSETQRNKGNFPGRFSGRQFSNSRSEMNVSTLELGDSALYLCASSLVALEGTDTQYFGPGTRLTVL.

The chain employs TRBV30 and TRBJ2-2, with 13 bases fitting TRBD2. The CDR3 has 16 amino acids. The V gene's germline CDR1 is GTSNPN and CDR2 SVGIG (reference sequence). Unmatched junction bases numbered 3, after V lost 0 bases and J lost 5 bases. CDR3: CAWSVGTSGMTGELFF. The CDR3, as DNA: TGTGCCTGGAGTGTCGGGACTAGCGGGATGACCGGGGAGCTGTTTTTT.

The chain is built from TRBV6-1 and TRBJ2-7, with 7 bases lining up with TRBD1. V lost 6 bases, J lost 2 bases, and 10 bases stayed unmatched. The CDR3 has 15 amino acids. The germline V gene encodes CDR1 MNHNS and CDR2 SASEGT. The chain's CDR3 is CASRPTSDRAYEQYF. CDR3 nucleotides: TGTGCCAGCAGGCCTACTTCTGACAGGGCCTACGAGCAGTACTTC.

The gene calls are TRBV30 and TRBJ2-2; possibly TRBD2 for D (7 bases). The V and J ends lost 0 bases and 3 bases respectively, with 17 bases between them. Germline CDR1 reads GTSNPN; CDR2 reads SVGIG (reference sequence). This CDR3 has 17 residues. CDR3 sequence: CAWSVYAGDTHTGELFF. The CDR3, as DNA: TGTGCCTGGAGTGTTTATGCGGGGGACACGCACACCGGGGAGCTGTTTTTT.

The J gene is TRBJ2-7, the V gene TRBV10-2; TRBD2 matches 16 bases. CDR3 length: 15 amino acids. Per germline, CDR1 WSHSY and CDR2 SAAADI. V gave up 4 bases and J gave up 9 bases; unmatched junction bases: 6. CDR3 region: CASSAGTSGRAMQYF. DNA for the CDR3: TGCGCCAGCAGTGCGGGGACTAGCGGGAGGGCGATGCAGTACTTC.

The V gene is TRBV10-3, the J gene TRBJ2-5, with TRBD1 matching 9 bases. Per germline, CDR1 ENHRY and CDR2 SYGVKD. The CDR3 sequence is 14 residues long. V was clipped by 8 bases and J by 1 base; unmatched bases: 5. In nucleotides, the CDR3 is TGTGCCATCGCTCACAGGGGGCTCCAAGAGACCCAGTACTTC. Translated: CAIAHRGLQETQYF.

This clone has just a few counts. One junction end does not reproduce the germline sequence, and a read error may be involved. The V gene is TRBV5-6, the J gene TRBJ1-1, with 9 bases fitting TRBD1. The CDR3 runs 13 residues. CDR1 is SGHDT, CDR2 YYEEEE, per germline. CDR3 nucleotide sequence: TGTGCCAGCAGCTTGCCCCGGGACAGGGAAGTTTTCTTT. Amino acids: CASSLPRDREVFF.

The CDR3 loop reads CASSDFPNTIYF. The CDR3 coding sequence is TGTGCCAGCAGTGACTTCCCAAACACCATATATTTT. V usage is TRBV6-1 and J usage is TRBJ1-3; unclear D gene. Trimming removed 3 bases from V and 6 bases from J, with 6 bases in between. There are 12 residues in the CDR3. Germline V lookup: CDR1 MNHNS, CDR2 SASEGT.

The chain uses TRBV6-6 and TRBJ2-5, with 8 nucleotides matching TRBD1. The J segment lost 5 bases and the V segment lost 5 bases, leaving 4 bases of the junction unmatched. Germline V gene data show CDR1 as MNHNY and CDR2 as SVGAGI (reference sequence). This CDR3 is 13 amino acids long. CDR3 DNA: TGTGCCAGCAGTCCAGGGGGCGCGGAGACCCAGTACTTC. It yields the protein CASSPGGAETQYF.

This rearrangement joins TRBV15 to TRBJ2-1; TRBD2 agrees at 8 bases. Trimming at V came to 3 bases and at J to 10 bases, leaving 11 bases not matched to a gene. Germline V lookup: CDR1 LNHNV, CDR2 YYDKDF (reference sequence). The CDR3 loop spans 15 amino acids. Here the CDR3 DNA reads TGTGCCACCAGCAGGGCGGGACCCCGGGGGGGGGAGCAGTTCTTC. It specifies CATSRAGPRGGEQFF.

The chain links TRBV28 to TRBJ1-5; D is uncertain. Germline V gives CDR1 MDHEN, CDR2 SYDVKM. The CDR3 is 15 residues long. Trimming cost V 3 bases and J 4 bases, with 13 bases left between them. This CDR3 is CASSFRGIWNQPQHF. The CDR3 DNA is TGTGCCAGCAGTTTTCGGGGTATATGGAATCAGCCCCAGCATTTT.

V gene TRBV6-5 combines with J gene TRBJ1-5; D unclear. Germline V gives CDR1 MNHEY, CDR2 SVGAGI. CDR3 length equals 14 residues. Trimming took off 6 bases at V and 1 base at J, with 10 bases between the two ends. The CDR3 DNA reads TGTGCCAGCAGCCGACCGGGGAGCAATCAGCCCCAGCATTTT. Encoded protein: CASSRPGSNQPQHF.

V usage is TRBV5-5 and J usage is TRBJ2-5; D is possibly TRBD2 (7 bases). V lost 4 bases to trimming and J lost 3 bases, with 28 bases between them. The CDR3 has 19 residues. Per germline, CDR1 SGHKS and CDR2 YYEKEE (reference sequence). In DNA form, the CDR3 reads TGTGCCAGCAGCCGTCCCGGCCCGGGCGGGGGCGAAGGTGAAGAGACCCAGTACTTC. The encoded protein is CASSRPGPGGGEGEETQYF.

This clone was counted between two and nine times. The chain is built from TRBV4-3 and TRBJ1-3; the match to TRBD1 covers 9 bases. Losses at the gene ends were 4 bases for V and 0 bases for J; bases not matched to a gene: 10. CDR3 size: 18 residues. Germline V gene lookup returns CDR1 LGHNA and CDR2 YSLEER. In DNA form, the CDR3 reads TGCGCCAGCAGCCCGCCCCCGGGACAGGGTCACTCTGGAAACACCATATATTTT. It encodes CASSPPPGQGHSGNTIYF.

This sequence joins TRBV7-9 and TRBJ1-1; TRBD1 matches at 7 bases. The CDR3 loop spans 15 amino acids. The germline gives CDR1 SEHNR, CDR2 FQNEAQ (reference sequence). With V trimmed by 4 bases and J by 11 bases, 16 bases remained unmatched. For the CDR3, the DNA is TGTGCCAGCAGCTCCCCAAGCCGGACAGGTAGGGACGCTTTCTTT. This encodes CASSSPSRTGRDAFF. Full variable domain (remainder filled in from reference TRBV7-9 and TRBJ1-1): DTGVSQNPRHKITKRGQNVTFRCDPISEHNRLYWYRQTLGQGPEFLTYFQNEAQLEKSRLLSDRFSAERPKGSFSTLEIQRTEQGDSAMYLCASSSPSRTGRDAFFGQGTRLTVV.

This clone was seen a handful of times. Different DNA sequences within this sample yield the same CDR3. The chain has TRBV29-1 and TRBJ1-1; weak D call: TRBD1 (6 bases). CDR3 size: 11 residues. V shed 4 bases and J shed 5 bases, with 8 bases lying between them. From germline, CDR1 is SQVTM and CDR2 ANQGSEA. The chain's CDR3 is CSVVGGTEAFF. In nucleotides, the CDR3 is TGCAGCGTTGTAGGGGGTACTGAAGCTTTCTTT.

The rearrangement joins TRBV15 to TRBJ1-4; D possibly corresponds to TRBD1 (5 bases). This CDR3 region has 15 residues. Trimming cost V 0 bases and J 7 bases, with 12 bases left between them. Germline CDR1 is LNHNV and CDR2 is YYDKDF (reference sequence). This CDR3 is CATSRERVGGEKLFF. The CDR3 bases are TGTGCCACCAGCAGAGAACGGGTCGGGGGTGAAAAACTGTTTTTT.

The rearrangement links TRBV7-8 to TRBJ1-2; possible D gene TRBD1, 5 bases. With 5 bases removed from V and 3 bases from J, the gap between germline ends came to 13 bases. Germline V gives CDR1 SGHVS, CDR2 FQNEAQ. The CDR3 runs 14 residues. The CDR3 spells CASSTAQGDYGYTF. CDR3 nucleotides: TGTGCCAGCAGCACCGCCCAGGGTGACTATGGCTACACCTTC.

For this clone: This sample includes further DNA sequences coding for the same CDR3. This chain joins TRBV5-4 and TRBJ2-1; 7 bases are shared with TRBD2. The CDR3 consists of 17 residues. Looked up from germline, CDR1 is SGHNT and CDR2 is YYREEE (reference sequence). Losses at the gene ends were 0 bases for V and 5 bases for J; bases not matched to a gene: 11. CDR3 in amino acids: CASSLVPPLAVDNEQFF. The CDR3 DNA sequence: TGTGCCAGCAGCTTGGTACCCCCCCTAGCGGTCGACAATGAGCAGTTCTTC.

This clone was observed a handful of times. CDR3 in amino acids: CASSGFPGLAGGPNIQYF. CDR3 nucleotides: TGCGCCAGCAGCGGATTCCCGGGACTAGCGGGAGGGCCGAACATTCAGTACTTC. The chain employs TRBV4-3 and TRBJ2-4; 16 positions agree with TRBD2. In germline, CDR1 is LGHNA, CDR2 YSLEER. With V trimmed by 5 bases and J by 7 bases, 11 bases remained unmatched. The CDR3 is 18 residues long.

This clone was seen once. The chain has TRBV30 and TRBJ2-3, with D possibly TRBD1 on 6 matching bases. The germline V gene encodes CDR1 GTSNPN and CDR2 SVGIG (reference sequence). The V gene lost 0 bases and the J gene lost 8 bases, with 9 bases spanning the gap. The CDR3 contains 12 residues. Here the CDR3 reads CAWSVRGGTQYF. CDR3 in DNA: TGTGCCTGGAGTGTAAGAGGGGGTACGCAGTATTTT.